The clone carrying this T cell receptor (beta chain) was found a few times. Its antigen remains unknown. Method: immunoSEQ multiplex PCR; TCRdb's copy keeps in-frame clones and lacks some. The table shows about 150,000 clones, with about nine tenths occurring only once. The ends were cut back, 3 bases at V and 4 bases at J, with 9 bases in the middle. The length of the CDR3 is 13 residues. CDR1 is MRHNA and CDR2 is SNTAGT in the germline V gene. The sample comes from a study of T cell responses to AZD1222 COVID-19 vaccine. Notes on the study in general: Seropositive AZD1222 recipients at baseline numbered only six or seven.

The TCR originated in an adult in good health. The chain is built from TRBV6-4 and TRBJ1-2, with D perhaps TRBD1 (5 bases). The sample here was peripheral blood, taken on day 0 of AZD1222 vaccination. CDR3 nucleotides: TGTGCCAGCAGTGAGGGGGGAGGCTATGGCTACACCTTC. Translating it yields CASSEGGGYGYTF.